The 8 T cell receptor beta chains listed next were all sequenced from one sample in a study of sequential checkpoint blockade in melanoma. This sample's treatment: randomized to nivolumab then ipilimumab (arm A) or the reverse (arm B). Clones were read by immunoSEQ multiplex PCR, and TCRdb kept only the in-frame ones, dropping some. The data show roughly 17,000 clones, approximately 73% seen once. The source was CD8+ T cells sorted from blood (inferred from file names), collected from a patient given nivolumab and ipilimumab in sequence. The receptor set was obtained from a human donor with melanoma.

The chain employs TRBV27 and TRBJ2-3, with 10 bases identical to TRBD2. The CDR3 totals 19 residues. V lost 5 bases and J lost 2; bases outside the gene matches: 16. Germline V lookup: CDR1 MNHEY, CDR2 SMNVEV (reference sequence). This CDR3 reads CASSPYPPRTSGFTDTQYF. The CDR3 DNA follows: TGTGCCAGCAGTCCGTACCCCCCTAGGACTAGCGGATTCACAGATACGCAGTATTTT.

As to this clone: This same CDR3 is encoded by further DNA sequences in the sample. This chain links TRBV10-2 with TRBJ1-5, with D possibly matching TRBD1 (5 bases). Trimming took 0 bases from V and 7 from J, leaving 10 bases between them. Germline CDR1 and CDR2: WSHSY and SAAADI. This CDR3 has 14 residues. The CDR3 DNA sequence: TGCGCCAGCAGTGAGTCTACGGGGGTCCAGCCCCAGCATTTT. As protein: CASSESTGVQPQHF.

The CDR3 nucleotides read TGTGCCAGCAGGGACACGGGTTGGACACCCCTCCACTTT. Encoded protein: CASRDTGWTPLHF. The chain employs TRBV28 and TRBJ1-6; D is possibly TRBD1 (5 bases). Germline loops: CDR1 MDHEN, CDR2 SYDVKM. The germline V and J ends were trimmed by 6 bases and 11 bases, with 14 bases remaining between them. The CDR3 consists of 13 residues. Full variable domain (remainder filled in from reference TRBV28 and TRBJ1-6): DVKVTQSSRYLVKRTGEKVFLECVQDMDHENMFWYRQDPGLGLRLIYFSYDVKMKEKGDIPEGYSVSREKKERFSLILESASTNQTSMYLCASRDTGWTPLHFGNGTRLTVT.

This rearrangement joins TRBV4-3 to TRBJ2-7; 11 bases line up with TRBD2. The V gene's germline CDR1 is LGHNA and CDR2 YSLEER. The J segment lost 4 bases and the V segment lost 1 base, leaving 9 bases of the junction unmatched. This CDR3 is 17 amino acids long. This chain's CDR3 is CASSQAYPTSGEYEQYF. The DNA for the CDR3 is TGCGCCAGCAGCCAAGCATACCCGACTAGCGGGGAGTACGAGCAGTACTTC.

This clone was counted only a few times. The chain carries TRBV7-9 and TRBJ2-6, with 12 positions matching TRBD1. The V gene's germline CDR1 is SEHNR and CDR2 FQNEAQ (reference sequence). This CDR3 is 19 amino acids long. V lost 5 bases and J lost 2; bases outside the gene matches: 10. The CDR3: CASSPRAGTGGAGANVLTF. CDR3 coding DNA: TGTGCCAGCAGCCCCCGGGCAGGGACAGGGGGCGCTGGGGCCAACGTCCTGACTTTC.

The rearrangement joins TRBV4-3 to TRBJ1-2, with 9 nucleotides matching TRBD1. CDR3 length: 14 amino acids. The junction had 4 bases not matched to a gene; V was cut back by 0 bases and J by 8 bases. CDR1 is LGHNA and CDR2 is YSLEER in the germline V gene. This CDR3 reads CASSQEQGAWGYTF. In nucleotides, the CDR3 is TGCGCCAGCAGCCAAGAACAGGGGGCATGGGGCTACACCTTC.

The chain has TRBV7-6 and TRBJ1-1, with D unclear. The V gene's germline CDR1 is SGHVS and CDR2 FNYEAQ. Trimming took 3 bases from V and 0 from J, leaving 17 bases between them. The CDR3 is 17 amino acids. CDR3 residues: CASSFEVKLTLNTEAFF. The CDR3, as DNA: TGTGCCAGCAGCTTTGAAGTGAAGCTAACTTTGAACACTGAAGCTTTCTTT.

The chain recombines TRBV5-5 with TRBJ1-2; no definite D call. Looked up from germline, CDR1 is SGHKS and CDR2 is YYEKEE (reference sequence). This CDR3 is 14 amino acids long. With 0 bases removed from V and 4 bases from J, the gap between germline ends came to 10 bases. CDR3: CASSLALASYGYTF. The CDR3 bases are TGTGCCAGCAGCTTGGCGTTGGCCTCCTATGGCTACACCTTC.